The T cell receptor beta chain described here comes from a study of cytomegalovirus exposure and HLA in healthy donors (dated 2017 in TCRdb). At the level of the whole study: According to an earlier analysis of around 600 of the donors, about 179 million T cells yielded roughly 110 million unique TCR beta sequences and 276 Gb of sequence data. About 280 gigabases of sequencing data and approximately 85 million unique TCR sequences were included in an early release covering roughly 600 HLA-typed donors. Of the roughly 400 genotyped donors, approximately 83% fell in the genetic ancestry cluster associated with self-reported Caucasian donors. The study aimed to test whether cataloging public T cell receptors could reveal signatures of past pathogen exposure. Using immunosequencing, the study profiled T cell repertoires from about 620 subjects and related those repertoires to cytomegalovirus serostatus. Besides the first cohort of roughly 660 subjects, a separate validation cohort made up of 120 different subjects was used. The study combined high-throughput TCR immunosequencing, statistical association of individual TCRs with disease status, and machine learning to predict cytomegalovirus infection status. A later analysis re-examined previously published TCR beta repertoires from hundreds of donors and added high-resolution HLA genotyping to investigate patterns of TCR occurrence. Rather than using new phenotypic data, the later analysis identified candidate immune exposures from TCR beta sequences and from how often those sequences occurred across donors. In an earlier analysis of roughly 600 of the donors, high-throughput TCR beta sequencing was used to judge whether each TCR beta V gene segment behaved as functional or pseudogenic. Donor age, sex, ethnicity and CMV serostatus were compiled alongside the repertoire data. A later genetic analysis took genome-wide SNP genotypes for about 55% of the roughly 670 donors and used that subset as a discovery cohort. Every repertoire in the discovery cohort had been generated on one and the same sequencing platform. HLA typing included class I and class II loci at four-digit resolution. Typing coverage differed by locus: A, B, C, DRB1 and DQB1 were typed in about 629-630 donors, DQA1 in roughly 500, DPA1 in 600 to 610, and DPB1 in approximately 450. Four or five DR-DQ haplotypes were handled as single units for association and clustering because linkage in the cohort was strong. On average, around 230,000 unique TCR beta nucleotide sequences were sequenced per donor among a few hundred genotyped donors of the cohort, with roughly 18% of those sequences being non-productive.

Relative to germline, V is 8 bases shorter and J is 3 bases shorter, with 14 bases between their ends. The germline V gene encodes CDR1 MNHNS and CDR2 SASEGT. From the cysteine through the phenylalanine, the CDR3 covers 14 amino acids. Only the CDR3 part of the read is kept: 42 bases, read in frame from the first base. Here is what the overall study found, with its caveats: Compared with equally common non-associated chains, HLA-associated TCR beta chains in a later analysis were more clonally expanded and had lower generation probabilities. In a later analysis, TCR association rates were found to vary across HLA loci, with the most associated TCRs seen for DRB1 alleles and the fewest for HLA-C alleles. Across donors, most TCR sequences were observed very rarely, whereas some public TCRs were present in many individuals. In a later genetic analysis, a missense DCLRE1C variant was associated with V-gene and J-gene trimming of TCR beta chains, and the association was replicated in an independent cohort. In a later analysis, most CMV-associated TCR beta chains were found to appear HLA-restricted, with HLA associations seemingly driven largely by CMV exposure. Some IMGT-functional V segments, including TRBV6-2 and TRBV6-3, could not be told apart with the 87-base-pair reads, so those segments were excluded. In an earlier analysis of fewer than 700 of the donors, most TCR beta V segments appeared in productive rearrangements about 87% or about 30% of the time, broadly matching IMGT annotations. Several of the top co-occurrence clusters appeared to be linked to parvovirus B19, influenza, CMV and Epstein-Barr virus, according to a later analysis. Because some donors lacked HLA typing at each locus, the association tests relied only on the typed subset. The sequencing pipeline was judged likely to have produced a cluster of highly shared sequence variants as a technical artifact. The presence/absence analyses assumed that sequencing depth was roughly uniform across donors, and that assumption may not be true. Strong co-occurrence of HLA alleles, especially DR and DQ, made assigning TCR associations to individual alleles difficult. Correlated functional status among segregating V segments might reflect linkage disequilibrium, but an unknown experimental factor could not be ruled out. This cohort had only TCR beta chains sequenced, and the lack of alpha or paired-chain data limited which features could be detected. The authors suggested that the approach could potentially be generalized to other disease states and immunological phenotypes. A few of the identified cytomegalovirus-associated TCR beta chains were confirmed in vitro to be specific for cytomegalovirus antigens. The earlier analysis of about 600 of the donors excluded seventeen rarely observed V segments, including chromosome 9 orphons, because counts were too low. A further reported finding was that TCR beta sequences accurately predicted the HLA-A and HLA-B alleles for most subjects in the first cohort. According to a later genetic analysis, donors in an Asian-associated ancestry cluster had fewer N-insertions in productive TCRs than the roughly 660-donor mean. The study gave a list of some 150 TCR beta chains associated with cytomegalovirus. Immune exposure information for the cohort was limited to CMV serostatus. In both the original and validation cohorts, the classifier was reported to diagnose cytomegalovirus status with high specificity and sensitivity. Specific HLA alleles were associated with roughly 17,000 TCR beta sequences at a false discovery rate of 0.05 in a later analysis.

This clone was found once. It lacks a known antigen. No quality values exist for individual bases; no much larger clone is one base distant. The cohort comprised more than 550 healthy bone marrow donors. All cohort members were sampled while nominally healthy, although unrecorded immune exposures were likely present. The donor tested CMV seropositive and was one of the 289 seropositive cohort members. Every donor gave a peripheral blood sample, and the peripheral blood mononuclear cells from that sample were used for TCR beta sequencing. The Qiagen DNeasy Blood Extraction Kit was used to extract genomic DNA from the blood cell samples. The library was obtained by the immunoSEQ multiplex PCR assay. For the multiplex PCR, a mixture combining 60 forward primers for TCR Vbeta segments and 13 reverse primers for TCR Jbeta segments was used. The CDR3 region of rearranged TCR beta genes was amplified from genomic DNA by a multiplex PCR assay. The Illumina HiSeq System was used to sequence the amplified TCR beta libraries as 87-base-pair reads. The paper's processing steps were these. A later analysis tallied 75 million to 95 million unique TCR beta chains across the approximately 670 repertoires, and some 10 million of those chains were shared by two or more donors. Raw reads were error-corrected and collapsed into unique sequences by a nearest-neighbor algorithm in which closely related sequences were merged to remove PCR and sequencing errors. To assign V, D and J gene segments, CDR3 sequences were aligned to IMGT reference sequences. For a sequence to be retained, at least a six-nucleotide match to both a V gene segment and a J gene segment was required. Rearrangements were classified as productive when the CDR3 lacked stop codons and remained in frame with V and J, and all other rearrangements were classified as non-productive. Following IMGT convention, CDR3 was defined as the stretch from the second conserved V-encoded cysteine to the conserved J-encoded phenylalanine. Sequences without an unambiguous match to a single V gene segment were excluded from the earlier analysis of a few hundred of the donors. An earlier analysis of 500 to 600 of the donors classified V segments as functional when productive rearrangements were above 56.7% and as segregating when the standard deviation between donors was above 5%. A statistical classification framework was built to diagnose cytomegalovirus status from the catalog of TCR beta chain sequences. V and J gene assignment, in a later analysis, came from comparing TCR nucleotide sequences with IMGT/GENE-DB human TR gene sequences. Using the TCRdist pipeline, a later analysis assigned CDR3 sequences along with most-parsimonious VDJ recombination scenarios. A later analysis defined each TCR beta chain by its CDR3 amino acid sequence plus V-gene family, and excluded reads lacking a unique V-gene family. To address suspected cross-contamination and a sequencing artifact, a later analysis removed 592 highly shared, low-generation-probability nucleotide sequences. A later analysis calculated a clonal expansion index for each public chain from normalized within-repertoire ranks of inferred template counts. In a later analysis, generation probabilities were computed with a VDJ recombination model fitted to out-of-frame rearrangements, and the resulting probabilities were checked against IGoR. In a later analysis, TCR-TCR, TCR-HLA and TCR-CMV co-occurrence was scored with hypergeometric tests, and a repertoire-size bias correction was applied to TCR pairs. False discovery rates were estimated in a later analysis by permuting HLA or CMV assignments 20 times. In a later analysis, co-occurring TCRs were grouped using DBSCAN, with TCRdist sequence similarity added in when clustering inside HLA-allele-positive subsets. Repertoires with fewer than 30,000 or more than 120,000 public chains, plus five repertoires with anomalous nucleotide sharing, were excluded from co-occurrence clustering. The clones in this table, taken by TCRdb from immuneACCESS, are in-frame only. Not every clone is retained; where verified, under half of the shortfall comes from an unresolved V gene, and the cause of the rest is unknown. V, J and clone size derive from that table, while D and trimming were established from the DNA sequence. For this sample the table gives 95,000 to 150,000 clones, of which over 65% were detected only once. The top ten clonotypes cover around 8.8% of the sample.

Sequencing was carried out using PBMCs. This receptor was obtained from a woman between 35 and 50 years old in good health and CMV-seropositive. The rearranged segments are TRBV6-1 and TRBJ2-1, with TRBD1 as a weak D call on 6 bases. The CDR3 loop reads CASLGGVGYNEQFF. The DNA is TGTGCCAGCCTAGGGGGTGTCGGCTACAATGAGCAGTTCTTC.